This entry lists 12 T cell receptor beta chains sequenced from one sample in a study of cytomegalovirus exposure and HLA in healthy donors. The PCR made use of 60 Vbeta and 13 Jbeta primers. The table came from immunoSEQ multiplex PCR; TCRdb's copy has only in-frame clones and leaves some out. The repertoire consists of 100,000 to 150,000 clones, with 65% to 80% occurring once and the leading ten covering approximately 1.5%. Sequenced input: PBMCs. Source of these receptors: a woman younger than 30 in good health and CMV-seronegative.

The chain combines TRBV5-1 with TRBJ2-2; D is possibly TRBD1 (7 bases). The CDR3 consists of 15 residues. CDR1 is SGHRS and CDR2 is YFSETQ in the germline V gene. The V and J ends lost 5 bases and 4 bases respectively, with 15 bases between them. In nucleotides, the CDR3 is TGCGCCAGCAGTCCTGGGGGGACAGTCACCGGGGAGCTGTTTTTT. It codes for CASSPGGTVTGELFF. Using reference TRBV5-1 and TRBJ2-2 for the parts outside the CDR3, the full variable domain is KAGVTQTPRYLIKTRGQQVTLSCSPISGHRSVSWYQQTPGQGLQFLFEYFSETQRNKGNFPGRFSGRQFSNSRSEMNVSTLELGDSALYLCASSPGGTVTGELFFGEGSRLTVL.

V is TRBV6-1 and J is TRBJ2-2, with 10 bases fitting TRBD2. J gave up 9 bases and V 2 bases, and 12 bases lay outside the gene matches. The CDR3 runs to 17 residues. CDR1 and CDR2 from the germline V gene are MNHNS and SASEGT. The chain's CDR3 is CASSELARASGRRELFF. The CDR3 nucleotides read TGTGCCAGCAGTGAATTGGCCCGGGCTAGCGGGAGAAGGGAGCTGTTTTTT.

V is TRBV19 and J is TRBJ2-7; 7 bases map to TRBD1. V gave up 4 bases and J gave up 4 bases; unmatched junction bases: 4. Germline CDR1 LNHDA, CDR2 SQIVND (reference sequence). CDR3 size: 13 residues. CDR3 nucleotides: TGTGCCAGTAGTACGCTACAGGGGTACGAGCAGTACTTC. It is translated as CASSTLQGYEQYF.

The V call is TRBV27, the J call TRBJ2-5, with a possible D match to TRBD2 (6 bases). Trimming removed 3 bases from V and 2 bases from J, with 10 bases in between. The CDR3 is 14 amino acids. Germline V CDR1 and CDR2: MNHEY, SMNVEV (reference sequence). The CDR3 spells CASSFLAGQETQYF. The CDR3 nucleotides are TGTGCCAGCAGTTTTCTCGCGGGACAAGAGACCCAGTACTTC.

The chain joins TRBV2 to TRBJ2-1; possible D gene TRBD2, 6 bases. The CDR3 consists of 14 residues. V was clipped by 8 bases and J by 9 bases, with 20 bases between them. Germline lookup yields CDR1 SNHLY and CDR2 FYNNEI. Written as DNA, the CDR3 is TGTGCCAGCTCTGTGGAGGGAAGGGATCTTGAGCAGTTCTTC. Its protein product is CASSVEGRDLEQFF.

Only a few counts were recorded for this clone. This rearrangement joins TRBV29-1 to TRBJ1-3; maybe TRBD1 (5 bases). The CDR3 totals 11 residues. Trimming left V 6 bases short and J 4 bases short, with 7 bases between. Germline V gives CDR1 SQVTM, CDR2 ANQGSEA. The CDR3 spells CSVRDGNTIYF. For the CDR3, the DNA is TGCAGCGTGCGGGACGGAAACACCATATATTTT.

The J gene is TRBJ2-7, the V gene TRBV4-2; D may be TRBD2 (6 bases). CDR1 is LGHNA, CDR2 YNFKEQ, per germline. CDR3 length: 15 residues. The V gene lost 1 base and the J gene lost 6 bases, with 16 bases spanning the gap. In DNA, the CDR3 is TGTGCCAGCAGCCAAGTTTACGGCAGGGAGGTCGAGCAGTACTTC. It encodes CASSQVYGREVEQYF.

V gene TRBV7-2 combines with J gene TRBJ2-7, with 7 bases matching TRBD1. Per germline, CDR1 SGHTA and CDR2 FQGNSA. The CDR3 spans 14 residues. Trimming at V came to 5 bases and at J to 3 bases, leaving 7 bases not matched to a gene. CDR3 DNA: TGTGCCAGCAGCCCATACAGGGGAAACTACGAGCAGTACTTC. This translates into CASSPYRGNYEQYF.

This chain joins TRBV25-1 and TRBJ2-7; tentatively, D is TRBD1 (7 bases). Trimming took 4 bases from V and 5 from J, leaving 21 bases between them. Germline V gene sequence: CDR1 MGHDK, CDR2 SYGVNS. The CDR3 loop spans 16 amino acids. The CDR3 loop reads CASSGYKTGRRDEQYF. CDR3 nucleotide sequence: TGTGCCAGCAGTGGGTACAAGACAGGGAGGAGGGACGAGCAGTACTTC.

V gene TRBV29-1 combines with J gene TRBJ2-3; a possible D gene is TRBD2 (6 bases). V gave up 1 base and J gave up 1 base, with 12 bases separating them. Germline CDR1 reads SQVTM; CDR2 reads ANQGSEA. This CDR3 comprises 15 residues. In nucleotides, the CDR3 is TGCAGCGTTGAAGTGGTAGCGGACCGCACAGATACGCAGTATTTT. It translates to CSVEVVADRTDTQYF.

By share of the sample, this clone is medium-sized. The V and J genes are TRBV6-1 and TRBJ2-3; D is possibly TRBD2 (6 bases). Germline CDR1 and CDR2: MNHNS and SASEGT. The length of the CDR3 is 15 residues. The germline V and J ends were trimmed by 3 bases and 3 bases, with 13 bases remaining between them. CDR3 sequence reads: CASSETSEATDTQYF. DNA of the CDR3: TGTGCCAGCAGTGAGACTAGTGAGGCAACAGATACGCAGTATTTT.

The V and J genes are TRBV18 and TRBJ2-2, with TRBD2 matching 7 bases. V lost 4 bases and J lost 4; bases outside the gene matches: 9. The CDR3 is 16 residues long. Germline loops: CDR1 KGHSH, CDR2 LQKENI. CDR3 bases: TGTGCCAGCTCACAACCGGGACTAACTTTCACCGGGGAGCTGTTTTTT. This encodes CASSQPGLTFTGELFF.